This entry lists 11 T cell receptor beta chains sequenced from one sample in a study of shared clonotypes between healthy human individuals. Measured with immunoSEQ multiplex PCR; TCRdb has only the in-frame clones, and not every one. The sample holds approximately 180,000 clones; approximately 92% are singletons and the top ten take 0.065% to 0.07%. Sequenced input: naive CD4+ T cells sorted from blood. The subset denotes: CD45RA+ positively selected. These receptors were collected from a woman aged 25-40 years in good health.

The rearrangement uses TRBV5-4 and TRBJ1-2; 9 bases match TRBD1. Trimming removed 5 bases from V and 4 bases from J; junction bases left unmatched: 9. Per the germline V gene, CDR1 is SGHNT and CDR2 is YYREEE (reference sequence). The CDR3 loop spans 15 amino acids. CDR3 DNA: TGTGCCAGCAGAATAACCGGGACAGGGTCCTATGGCTACACCTTC. Translation gives CASRITGTGSYGYTF.

The chain couples TRBV7-2 to TRBJ2-5, with a weak D call TRBD1 (6 bases). Germline V gene data show CDR1 as SGHTA and CDR2 as FQGNSA. CDR3 length equals 15 residues. V was cut by 1 base and J by 7 bases, with 16 bases left in between. The CDR3 nucleotides read TGTGCCAGCAGCTTAGACGTTGGGGGCGCGGGGACCCAGTACTTC. Amino acid sequence: CASSLDVGGAGTQYF.

The gene calls are TRBV28 and TRBJ2-7, with 7 bases that match TRBD1. Germline lookup yields CDR1 MDHEN and CDR2 SYDVKM. This CDR3 has 13 residues. J gave up 1 base and V 7 bases, and 4 bases lay outside the gene matches. The CDR3 reads CASKPGQSYEQYF. As DNA, the CDR3 is TGTGCCAGCAAACCGGGACAGTCCTACGAGCAGTACTTC.

This rearrangement joins TRBV2 to TRBJ2-7, with 8 bases that match TRBD1. Losses at the gene ends were 8 bases for V and 6 bases for J; bases not matched to a gene: 9. CDR1 is SNHLY, CDR2 FYNNEI, per germline. The length of the CDR3 is 13 residues. CDR3 amino acids: CASRGQVSSEQYF. The CDR3 coding sequence is TGTGCCAGCCGGGGACAGGTCAGTAGCGAGCAGTACTTC.

This rearrangement joins TRBV5-1 to TRBJ2-5, with 9 bases identical to TRBD2. CDR3 length equals 15 residues. Germline trimming cut 4 bases from V and 5 bases from J; bases unmatched to any gene: 9. The germline gives CDR1 SGHRS, CDR2 YFSETQ. This chain's CDR3 is CASSLRLAVEETQYF. CDR3 sequence (DNA): TGCGCCAGCAGCCTCCGACTAGCGGTGGAGGAGACCCAGTACTTC. Drawing the rest from reference TRBV5-1 and TRBJ2-5, the complete variable domain is KAGVTQTPRYLIKTRGQQVTLSCSPISGHRSVSWYQQTPGQGLQFLFEYFSETQRNKGNFPGRFSGRQFSNSRSEMNVSTLELGDSALYLCASSLRLAVEETQYFGPGTRLLVL.

This clone was recorded once. The J gene is TRBJ2-7, the V gene TRBV10-2; 10 nucleotides align to TRBD2. Germline CDR1 WSHSY, CDR2 SAAADI. The CDR3 loop spans 16 amino acids. Unmatched junction bases numbered 7, after V lost 5 bases and J lost 0 bases. CDR3 sequence: CASSRASGRASYEQYF. The DNA of the CDR3 is TGCGCCAGCAGTCGGGCAAGCGGGAGGGCCTCCTACGAGCAGTACTTC.

The chain employs TRBV6-5 and TRBJ2-7, with 11 bases fitting TRBD2. This CDR3 has 14 amino acids. The V and J ends lost 6 bases and 3 bases, in that order; junction bases with no gene match: 4. Germline CDR1 is MNHEY and CDR2 is SVGAGI. The CDR3 coding sequence is TGTGCCAGCAGCCTAACTAGCGGGGGCTACGAGCAGTACTTC. This sequence encodes CASSLTSGGYEQYF.

This clone was detected once. This chain joins TRBV28 and TRBJ1-3; 10 bases line up with TRBD1. Germline lookup yields CDR1 MDHEN and CDR2 SYDVKM. This CDR3 comprises 15 residues. After removal of 5 bases from V and 3 bases from J, the junction contained 4 bases not matched to a gene. The CDR3 nucleotides read TGTGCCAGCAGTAGACAGGGGGCTCGTGGAAACACCATATATTTT. Residues: CASSRQGARGNTIYF.

The CDR3 bases are TGTGCCAGCAGTCCCACGGGCCTAGTCTCCTACGAGCAGTACTTC. This sequence encodes CASSPTGLVSYEQYF. The J gene is TRBJ2-5, the V gene TRBV28; D gene uncertain. The J call may be faulty, since TRBJ2-7 better matches the DNA end. The CDR3 runs to 15 residues. In germline, CDR1 is MDHEN, CDR2 SYDVKM.

The CDR3 protein is CASSLSGLSYEQYF. The DNA for the CDR3 is TGTGCCAGCAGCTTATCAGGACTCTCCTACGAGCAGTACTTC. The chain employs TRBV7-9 and TRBJ2-5; TRBD2 might be the D (5 bases). The tail of the sequence fits TRBJ2-7 better, so the J call may be wrong. The CDR3 has 14 residues. The germline V gene encodes CDR1 SEHNR and CDR2 FQNEAQ (reference sequence).

This clone was recorded once. The CDR3 DNA is TGCGCCAGCAGCTTGGGGCGTAACAATGAGCAGTTCTTC. As protein: CASSLGRNNEQFF. The chain recombines TRBV5-1 with TRBJ2-1; D gene unclear. Trimming stripped 0 bases from V and 5 bases from J, with 6 bases between. The CDR3 has 13 amino acids. Germline loops: CDR1 SGHRS, CDR2 YFSETQ.